A selection of T cell receptor beta chains follows, all from one sample in a study of blood T cell repertoires in COVID-19. Sequencing was performed with immunoSEQ multiplex PCR; in TCRdb, only in-frame clones are kept and a portion is missing. This table has fewer than 200,000 clones, 76% appearing once. Material: peripheral blood. The receptors were gathered from a woman older than 75 with acute or convalescent COVID-19. Both conserved end residues are part of each CDR3. The D gene is left open where the match is weak. A row's size may be missing; if present it is once, few, many or a size class.

abundance	v_gene	d_gene	len	j_gene	CDR3aa	CDR3nt
few	TRBV29-1	TRBD1	13	TRBJ1-1	CSVEATTGAEAFF	TGCAGCGTTGAAGCCACGACAGGGGCCGAAGCTTTCTTT
.	TRBV7-9	TRBD1	17	TRBJ2-1	CASSLWLGTGTYNEQFF	TGTGCCAGCAGCTTATGGCTCGGGACAGGGACTTACAATGAGCAGTTCTTC
many	TRBV12-3/TRBV12-4	.	13	TRBJ1-6	CASSLDSNSPLHF	TGTGCCAGCAGTTTGGACAGTAATTCACCCCTCCACTTT
.	TRBV15	TRBD1	16	TRBJ1-1	CATSSGQGGSGTEAFF	TGTGCCACCAGCAGCGGACAGGGTGGCAGCGGCACTGAAGCTTTCTTT
few	TRBV6-5	.	15	TRBJ1-4	CASSIPGATNEKLFF	TGTGCCAGCAGTATACCCGGAGCAACTAATGAAAAACTGTTTTTT
few	TRBV19	.	15	TRBJ1-5	CASSIKEGRNQPQHF	TGTGCCAGTAGTATAAAGGAGGGAAGGAATCAGCCCCAGCATTTT
.	TRBV3-1/TRBV3-2	.	16	TRBJ2-3	CASSQDGLSRTDTQYF	TGTGCCAGCAGCCAAGATGGTTTAAGCCGGACAGATACGCAGTATTTT
.	TRBV6-5	TRBD1	12	TRBJ1-4	CASRGTGGELFF	TGTGCCAGCAGAGGGACAGGAGGGGAACTGTTTTTT
.	TRBV11-1	TRBD2	16	TRBJ2-2	CASSLASGSNTGELFF	TGTGCCAGCAGCCTAGCTAGCGGGAGCAACACCGGGGAGCTGTTTTTT
.	TRBV30	TRBD1	13	TRBJ1-5	CAWAGGYNQPQHF	TGTGCCTGGGCAGGGGGATACAATCAGCCCCAGCATTTT
.	TRBV6-5	TRBD1	15	TRBJ2-1	CASRSTGGAYNEQFF	TGTGCCAGCAGGTCGACAGGGGGCGCTTACAATGAGCAGTTCTTC